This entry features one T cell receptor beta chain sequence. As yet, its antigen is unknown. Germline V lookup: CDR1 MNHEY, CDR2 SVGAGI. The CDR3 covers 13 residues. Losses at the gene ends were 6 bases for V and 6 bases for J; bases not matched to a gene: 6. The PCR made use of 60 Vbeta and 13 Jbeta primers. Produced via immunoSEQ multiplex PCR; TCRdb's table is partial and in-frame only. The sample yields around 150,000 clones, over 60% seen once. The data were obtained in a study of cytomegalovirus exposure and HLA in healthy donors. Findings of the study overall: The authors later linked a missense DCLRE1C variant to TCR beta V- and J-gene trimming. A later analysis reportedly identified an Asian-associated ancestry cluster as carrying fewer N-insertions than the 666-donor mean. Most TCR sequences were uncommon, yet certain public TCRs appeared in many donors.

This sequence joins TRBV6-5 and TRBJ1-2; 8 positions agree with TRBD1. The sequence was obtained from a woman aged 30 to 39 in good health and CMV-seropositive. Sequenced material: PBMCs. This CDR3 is CASRPTGAHGYTF. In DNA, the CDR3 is TGTGCCAGCAGACCGACAGGGGCTCATGGCTACACCTTC.